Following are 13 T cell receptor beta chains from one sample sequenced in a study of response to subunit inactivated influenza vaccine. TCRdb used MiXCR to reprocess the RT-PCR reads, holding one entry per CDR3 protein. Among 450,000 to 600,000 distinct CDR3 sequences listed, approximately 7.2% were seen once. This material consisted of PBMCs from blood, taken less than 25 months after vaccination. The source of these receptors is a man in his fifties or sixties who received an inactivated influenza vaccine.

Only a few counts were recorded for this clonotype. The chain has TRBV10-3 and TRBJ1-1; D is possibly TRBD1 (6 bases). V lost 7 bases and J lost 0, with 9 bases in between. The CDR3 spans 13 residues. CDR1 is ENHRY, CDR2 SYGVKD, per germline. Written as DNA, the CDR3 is TGTGCCATCACGACAGGCTTGAACACTGAAGCTTTCTTT. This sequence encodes CAITTGLNTEAFF.

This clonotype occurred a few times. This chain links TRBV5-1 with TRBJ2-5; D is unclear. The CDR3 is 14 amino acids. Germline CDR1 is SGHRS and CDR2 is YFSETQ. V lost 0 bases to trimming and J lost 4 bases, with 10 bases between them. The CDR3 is CASSLEGRRETQYF. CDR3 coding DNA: TGCGCCAGCAGCTTGGAGGGCAGGAGAGAGACCCAGTACTTC.

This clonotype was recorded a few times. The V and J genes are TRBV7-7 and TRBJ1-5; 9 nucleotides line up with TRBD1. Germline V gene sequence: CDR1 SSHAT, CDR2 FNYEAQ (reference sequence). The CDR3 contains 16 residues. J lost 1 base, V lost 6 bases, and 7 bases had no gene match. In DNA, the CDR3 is TGTGCCAGCAGTGGGACAGGGAGCTTGAGCAATCAGCCCCAGCATTTT. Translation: CASSGTGSLSNQPQHF.

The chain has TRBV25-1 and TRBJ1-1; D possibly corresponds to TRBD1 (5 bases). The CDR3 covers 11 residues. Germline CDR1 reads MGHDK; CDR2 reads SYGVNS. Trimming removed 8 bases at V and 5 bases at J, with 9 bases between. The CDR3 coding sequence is TGTGCCAGCTCAGGGTGGACTGAAGCTTTCTTT. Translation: CASSGWTEAFF.

The CDR3 DNA sequence: TGTGCCAGCAGCTTAGTATCCTCAGACTACGAGCAGTACTTC. Its translation is CASSLVSSDYEQYF. V gene TRBV7-2 combines with J gene TRBJ2-7; D gene ambiguous. The CDR3 runs 14 residues. Between the trimmed V and J ends, which lost 1 base and 3 bases, there was a span of 10 bases. Germline CDR1 and CDR2: SGHTA and FQGNSA. The whole variable domain, filled in from reference TRBV7-2 and TRBJ2-7, reads GAGVSQSPSNKVTEKGKDVELRCDPISGHTALYWYRQSLGQGLEFLIYFQGNSAPDKSGLPSDRFSAERTGGSVSTLTIQRTQQEDSAVYLCASSLVSSDYEQYFGPGTRLTVT.

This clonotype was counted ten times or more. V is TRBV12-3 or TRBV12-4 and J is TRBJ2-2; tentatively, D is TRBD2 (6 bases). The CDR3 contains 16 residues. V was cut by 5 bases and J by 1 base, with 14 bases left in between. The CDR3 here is CASSPARGENTGELFF. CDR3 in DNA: TGTGCCAGCAGTCCGGCGCGGGGAGAGAACACCGGGGAGCTGTTTTTT.

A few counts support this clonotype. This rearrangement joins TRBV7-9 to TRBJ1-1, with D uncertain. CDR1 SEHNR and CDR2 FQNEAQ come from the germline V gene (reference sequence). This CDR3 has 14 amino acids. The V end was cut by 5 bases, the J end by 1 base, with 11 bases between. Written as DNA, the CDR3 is TGTGCCAGCAGCCGGGAGGGTGAGAACACTGAAGCTTTCTTT. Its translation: CASSREGENTEAFF.

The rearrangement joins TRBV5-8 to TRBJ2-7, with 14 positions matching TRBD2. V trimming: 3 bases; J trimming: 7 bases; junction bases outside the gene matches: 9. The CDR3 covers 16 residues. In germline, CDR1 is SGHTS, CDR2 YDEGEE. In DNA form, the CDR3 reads TGTGCCAGCAGCTCTCAACCGGGACTAGCGGGAGTAGAGCAGTACTTC. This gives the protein CASSSQPGLAGVEQYF.

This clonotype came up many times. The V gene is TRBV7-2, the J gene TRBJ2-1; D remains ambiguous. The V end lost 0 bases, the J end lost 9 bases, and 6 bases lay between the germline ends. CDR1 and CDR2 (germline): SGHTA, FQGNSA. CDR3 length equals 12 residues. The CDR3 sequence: CASSLALGEQFF. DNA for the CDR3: TGTGCCAGCAGCTTAGCGCTGGGTGAGCAGTTCTTC.

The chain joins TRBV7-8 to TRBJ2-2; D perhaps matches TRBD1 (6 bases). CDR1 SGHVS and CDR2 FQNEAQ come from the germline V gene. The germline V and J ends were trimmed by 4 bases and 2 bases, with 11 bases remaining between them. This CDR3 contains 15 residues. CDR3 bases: TGTGCCAGCAGCTCGGGGACATTCAACACCGGGGAGCTGTTTTTT. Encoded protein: CASSSGTFNTGELFF.

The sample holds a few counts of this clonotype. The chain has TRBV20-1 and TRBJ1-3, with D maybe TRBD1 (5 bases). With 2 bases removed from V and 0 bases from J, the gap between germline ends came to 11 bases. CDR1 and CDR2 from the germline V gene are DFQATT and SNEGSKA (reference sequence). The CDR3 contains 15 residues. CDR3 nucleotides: TGCAGTGCTAGAACTACAGGATTCTCTGGAAACACCATATATTTT. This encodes CSARTTGFSGNTIYF.

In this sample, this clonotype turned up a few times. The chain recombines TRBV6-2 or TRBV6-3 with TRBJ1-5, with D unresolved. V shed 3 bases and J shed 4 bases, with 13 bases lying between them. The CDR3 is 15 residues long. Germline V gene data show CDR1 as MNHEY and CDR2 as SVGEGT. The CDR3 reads CASSYHSSANQPQHF. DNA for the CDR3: TGTGCCAGCAGTTATCACAGCAGCGCGAATCAGCCCCAGCATTTT.

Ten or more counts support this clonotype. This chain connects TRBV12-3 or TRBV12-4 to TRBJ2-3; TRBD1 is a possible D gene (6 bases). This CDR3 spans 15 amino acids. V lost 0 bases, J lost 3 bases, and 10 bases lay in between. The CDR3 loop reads CASSLATGRTDTQYF. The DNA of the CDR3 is TGTGCCAGCAGTTTAGCGACAGGACGGACAGATACGCAGTATTTT.